This T cell receptor (beta chain) was documented in a study of CXCR3-negative and CXCR3-positive naive CD8 T cells. Germline V lookup: CDR1 LNHDA, CDR2 SQIVND (reference sequence). This CDR3 has 15 residues. As regards this clonotype: The antigen is not known.

Overall study results and limits: Partially decreased CXCR3 expression was recorded after cryopreservation, and fresh PBMCs were used in most assays. Relative to CXCR3-negative naive cells, CXCR3-positive naive cells had more hydrophobic TRB CDR3s. Similar TRBV-TRBJ usage characterized naive CXCR3-negative and CXCR3-positive cells; memory cells differed. Naive subsets were similarly diverse, while memory CD8+ repertoires were much less diverse.

The libraries of TRB cDNA were constructed through 5' RACE using UMI labels. TCRdb reanalyzed the 5' RACE reads, giving one entry per CDR3 protein sequence and no DNA. This listing includes about 150,000 distinct CDR3 sequences. The sequencing sample was made of naive CXCR3+ CD8+ T cells from blood. The subset here: CD45RO-CCR7+CD27+CD95- naive CD8+ T cells expressing CXCR3 (TNR3+). The TCR sequence derives from a human donor in good health. Some clones in this sample may be carry-over from other donors' samples. V gene TRBV19 combines with J gene TRBJ1-5; the TRBD1 assignment by TCRdb is unverifiable without DNA. The CDR3 loop reads CASSSDSGREQPQHF.